This passage covers 11 T cell receptor beta chains from one sample sequenced in a study of T cells in women clearing cervical HPV infection. Clones were read by immunoSEQ multiplex PCR, and TCRdb kept only the in-frame ones, dropping some. The sample's table shows roughly 47,000 clones. Sequencing input: blood buffy coat. The source is a woman aged 18-69 years with a cervical HPV16 infection that either progressed to CIN3+ or cleared (not recorded which).

A remark on this clone: This sample includes further DNA sequences coding for the same CDR3. CDR3 amino acids: CARPGVSGNTIYF. Partial CDR3 DNA: TGTGCCAGACCAGGGGTTTCTGGAAACACC. This sequence joins TRBV2 and TRBJ1-3, with D perhaps matching TRBD1 (6 bases). Read data end 3 residues before the CDR3 end; the end is taken from the germline J gene. The V end was cut by 9 bases, the J end by 1 base, with 10 bases between. Germline lookup yields CDR1 SNHLY and CDR2 FYNNEI. The CDR3 is 13 residues long.

On this clone itself: The DNA ends 3 residues before the CDR3 does, and the rest of the CDR3 is filled in from the germline J gene. This chain connects TRBV11-2 to TRBJ2-7, with 10 bases aligning to TRBD2. The V gene end was trimmed by 2 bases and the J gene end by 5 bases; junction bases not matched to a gene: 3. Germline V gives CDR1 SGHAT, CDR2 FQNNGV. This CDR3 has 14 amino acids. The DNA read from the CDR3 is TGTGCCAGCAGCTTACAACTAGCGGGGAACGAG. It translates to CASSLQLAGNE. The entire CDR3 sequence reads CASSLQLAGNEQYF.

Turning to this clone: The read gets to within 3 residues of the CDR3 end, and the germline J gene fills in the rest. This rearrangement joins TRBV2 to TRBJ2-7; 8 bases fit TRBD2. This CDR3 is 16 amino acids long. The V gene's germline CDR1 is SNHLY and CDR2 FYNNEI. The V segment lost 3 bases and the J segment 1 base; nucleotides outside the gene matches: 8. The sequenced CDR3 bases are TGTGCCAGCAGTGAGGGGAAGGCGGGAGGATCCTACGAG. It yields the protein CASSEGKAGGSYE. The full CDR3 is CASSEGKAGGSYEQYF.

With respect to this clone: The CDR3 is cut off 3 residues early in the read; its end comes from the germline J gene. This chain links TRBV5-1 with TRBJ2-5; TRBD2 matches at 8 bases. CDR3 length: 15 amino acids. Germline V gene lookup returns CDR1 SGHRS and CDR2 YFSETQ. J was trimmed by 0 bases and V by 0 bases; bases with no gene match: 1. The CDR3 region is CASSLASGYQETQYF. CDR3 bases read: TGCGCCAGCAGCTTGGCTAGCGGGTACCAAGAGACC.

For this clone: The read finishes 3 residues shy of the CDR3 end, and the germline J gene is used to complete it. J is TRBJ1-1 and V is TRBV30, with 7 bases that match TRBD1. CDR1 and CDR2 (germline): GTSNPN, SVGIG (reference sequence). This CDR3 spans 13 amino acids. CDR3 region: CAWSSEDREGAFF. CDR3 bases read: TGTGCCTGGAGTTCCGAAGACAGGGAGGGA.

As to this clone: Coverage ceases 3 residues before the CDR3 finishes, and the germline J gene fills in the end. This sequence joins TRBV5-6 and TRBJ2-3; 9 positions match TRBD1. The junction had 2 bases not matched to a gene; V was cut back by 3 bases and J by 3 bases. The germline V gene encodes CDR1 SGHDT and CDR2 YYEEEE. The CDR3 sequence is 14 residues long. CDR3 DNA (partial): TGTGCCAGCAGCTGGGACAGGGCAACAGATACG. Protein: CASSWDRATDT. The whole CDR3 region reads CASSWDRATDTQYF. The full variable domain, completed using reference TRBV5-6 and TRBJ2-3, is DAGVTQSPTHLIKTRGQQVTLRCSPKSGHDTVSWYQQALGQGPQFIFQYYEEEERQRGNFPDRFSGHQFPNYSSELNVNALLLGDSALYLCASSWDRATDTQYFGPGTRLTVL.

About this clone itself: The read ends 3 residues before the CDR3 terminus; that terminus is restored from the germline J gene. V is TRBV5-6 and J is TRBJ2-3; D is undetermined. There are 15 residues in the CDR3. Germline CDR1 and CDR2: SGHDT and YYEEEE. V was trimmed by 0 bases and J by 5 bases, leaving 13 bases between them. CDR3 DNA (partial): TGTGCCAGCAGCTTGGGTGACTCACGTGGAGATACG. Its protein product is CASSLGDSRGDT. The full-length CDR3 reads as CASSLGDSRGDTQYF.

A note on this clone: The read comes to an end 3 residues before the CDR3 does, leaving the germline J gene to fill in the end. V is TRBV10-3 and J is TRBJ2-7; D is perhaps TRBD2 (6 bases). CDR1 ENHRY and CDR2 SYGVKD come from the germline V gene. Trimming took 3 bases from V and 1 from J, leaving 7 bases between them. The CDR3 is made up of 13 amino acids. The CDR3 reads CAISDGGSYEQYF. CDR3 bases read: TGTGCCATCAGTGATGGGGGGTCCTACGAG.

As regards this clone: The missing CDR3 end, 3 residues past where the read stops, is filled in from the germline J gene. J is TRBJ1-4 and V is TRBV11-2, with 7 nucleotides matching TRBD1. This CDR3 is 14 amino acids long. Germline V CDR1 and CDR2: SGHAT, FQNNGV. Here the CDR3 reads CASRGTDKNSPLFF. The covered CDR3 bases are TGTGCCAGCAGGGGGACAGACAAAAATTCACCA.

As for this clone: The read stops 3 residues short of the end of the CDR3; the missing end is completed from the germline J gene. The chain couples TRBV5-1 to TRBJ1-1, with 8 bases lining up with TRBD1. The V and J ends lost 1 base and 6 bases, in that order; junction bases with no gene match: 8. The CDR3 spans 15 residues. Germline loops: CDR1 SGHRS, CDR2 YFSETQ. CDR3 protein: CASSLSGGGGAEAFF. The sequenced part of the CDR3 DNA is TGCGCCAGCAGCTTGTCAGGGGGCGGTGGGGCTGAA.

Worth noting for this clone: The missing CDR3 end, 3 residues past where the read stops, is filled in from the germline J gene. V usage is TRBV5-1 and J usage is TRBJ1-1; tentatively, D is TRBD1 (6 bases). From germline, CDR1 is SGHRS and CDR2 YFSETQ. Trimming shortened V by 0 bases and J by 1 base, and 10 bases separated the two germline ends. The CDR3 has 15 residues. The CDR3 reads CASSLDLGANTEAFF. The DNA read from the CDR3 is TGCGCCAGCAGCTTGGACTTGGGGGCGAACACTGAA.